Detailed here is one TCR beta chain. CD8+ and CD4+ T cells taken from blood had their TCR beta sequenced. TEMRA cells were FACS-enriched, unlike CD8+ and CD4+ T cells, which were negatively isolated. This sample was included in a study of CD8 T cells in Susac syndrome. V was shortened by 1 base and J by 8 bases, with 33 bases between the two germline ends. This CDR3 contains 21 residues. The germline gives CDR1 SGHRS, CDR2 YFSETQ. It was with random hexamers that about 0.45 to 1 ug RNA was reverse transcribed. The CDR3 of TCR beta was amplified by immunoSEQ multiplex PCR across 54 Vbeta and 13 Jbeta. TCRdb used MiXCR to reprocess the immunoSEQ multiplex PCR reads, holding one entry per CDR3 protein. Altogether about 300,000 distinct CDR3 sequences are present, roughly 90% being singletons, with the ten largest covering roughly 0.17%.

This receptor was identified in a human donor with multiple sclerosis. V usage is TRBV5-1 and J usage is TRBJ2-2; TRBD1 is a possible D gene (6 bases). The sequencing sample was made of CD8+ T cells from PBMCs. CDR3 region: CASSLNPGGVEQGPVLGELFF. The DNA of the CDR3 is TGCGCCAGCAGCTTGAACCCCGGAGGCGTCGAACAGGGACCAGTTTTAGGGGAGCTGTTTTTT.